This T cell receptor (beta chain) was identified in a study of shared clonotypes between healthy human individuals. This clone occurred a few times. Its antigen is not identified. General study results and limits: Naive subsets generally had larger estimated richness than memory subsets.

Only in-frame clones appear in the TCRdb table, and some are missing; sequencing was by immunoSEQ multiplex PCR. This table holds over 95,000 clones, more than 65% found once. Sequencing input: memory CD8+ T cells sorted from blood. Subset noted: CD45RO+ cells pooled with CCR7-negative TemRA cells. The clonotype originates from a woman aged 25 to 39 in good health.

The CDR3: CASSFWAQANYGYTF. The CDR3, as DNA: TGTGCCAGCAGTTTTTGGGCGCAAGCTAACTATGGCTACACCTTC. V gene TRBV28 combines with J gene TRBJ1-2; D unclear. V lost 3 bases and J 0 bases, leaving 11 bases between the germline ends. The CDR3 extends over 15 amino acids. The germline V gene has CDR1 MDHEN and CDR2 SYDVKM.